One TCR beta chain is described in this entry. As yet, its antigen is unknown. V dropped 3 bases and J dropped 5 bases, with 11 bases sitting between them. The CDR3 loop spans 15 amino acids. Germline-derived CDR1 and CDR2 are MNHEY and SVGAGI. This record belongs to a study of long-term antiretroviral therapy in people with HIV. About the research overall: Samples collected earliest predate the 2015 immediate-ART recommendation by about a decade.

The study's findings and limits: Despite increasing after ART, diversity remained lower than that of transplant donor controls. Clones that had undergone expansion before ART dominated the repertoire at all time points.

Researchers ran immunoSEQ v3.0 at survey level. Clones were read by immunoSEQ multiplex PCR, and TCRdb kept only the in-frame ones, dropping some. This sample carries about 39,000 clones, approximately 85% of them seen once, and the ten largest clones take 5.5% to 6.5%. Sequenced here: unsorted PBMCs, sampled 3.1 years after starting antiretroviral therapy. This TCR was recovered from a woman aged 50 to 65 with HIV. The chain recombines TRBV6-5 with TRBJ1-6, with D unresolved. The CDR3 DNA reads TGTGCCAGCAGTTATCAAGCACGGAATAATTCACCCCTCCACTTT. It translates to CASSYQARNNSPLHF.